These T cell receptor beta chains were read from a single sample in a study of a mutant IDH1 vaccine in newly diagnosed glioma. The data were produced by immunoSEQ multiplex PCR, yet TCRdb's version contains in-frame clones alone and is incomplete. The sample lists some 37,000 clones, roughly 74% occurring once. The antigens for these receptors are not known. Specimen: PBMCs, collected from a glioma patient whose treatment included an IDH1 peptide vaccine. All receptors derive from a man aged 40-49 years with glioma. The CDR3 runs from the conserved cysteine through the conserved F or W. The order of the fields is V gene, D gene, J gene, clone size, CDR3 DNA, CDR3 protein. D genes are given only for firm matches. Not every row has a clone size; where given, it reads once, few, many or a size class.

>TRBV25-1|.|TRBJ1-2|.
TGTGCCAGCGGGGCGGCAGGGGCCTATGGCTACACCTTC
CASGAAGAYGYTF
>TRBV5-1|.|TRBJ1-1|.
TGCGCCAGCACTCCGTTCACCCCGGGGCACACTGAAGCTTTCTTT
CASTPFTPGHTEAFF
>TRBV13|.|TRBJ2-7|.
TGTGCCAGCAGCTTAGGAGGTTCCGGAGGGCACTTC
CASSLGGSGGHF
>TRBV19|.|TRBJ1-6|few
TGTGCCAGTAGTACCGCGCCCAGTTGGGGAAATTCACCCCTCCACTTT
CASSTAPSWGNSPLHF
>TRBV6-5|.|TRBJ2-3|.
TGTGCCAGCAGTCCTGGGGCGAGTACGCAGTATTTT
CASSPGASTQYF
>TRBV29-1|.|TRBJ2-2|.
TGCAGCGTTGACCCGAACACCGGGGAGCTGTTTTTT
CSVDPNTGELFF
>TRBV4-2|TRBD1|TRBJ2-7|once
TGTGCCAGCAGCCTTGGACAGGGGGCCTACGAGCAGTACTTC
CASSLGQGAYEQYF
>TRBV29-1|.|TRBJ1-2|once
TGCAGCGTTGAACACAGGGTTAACTATGGCTACACCTTC
CSVEHRVNYGYTF
>TRBV4-1|TRBD2|TRBJ2-3|.
TGCGCCAGCAGCCAATCGGGGGGGCCTGGGGATACGCAGTATTTT
CASSQSGGPGDTQYF
>TRBV2|.|TRBJ1-1|.
TGTGCCAGCAGTGAAGGGGTGGGGGCCCCGAACACTGAAGCTTTCTTT
CASSEGVGAPNTEAFF
>TRBV18|.|TRBJ1-2|.
TGTGCCAGCTCACCCGTTGGACGGAACTATGGCTACACCTTC
CASSPVGRNYGYTF
>TRBV5-1|.|TRBJ1-2|.
TGCGCCAGCAGCTTGACAGGCGCCAATAACTATGGCTACACCTTC
CASSLTGANNYGYTF
>TRBV18|.|TRBJ1-2|.
TGTGCCAGCTCACCAGGGTTCTCTCGGGGGGATGGCTACACCTTC
CASSPGFSRGDGYTF
>TRBV27|TRBD2|TRBJ2-3|.
TGTGCCAGCAGTTTATCGGGACTAGCGGGGGGCCTAGACTTCACAGATACGCAGTATTTT
CASSLSGLAGGLDFTDTQYF
>TRBV10-1|.|TRBJ1-1|.
TGCGCCAGCAGGGGAGAGGGGGGCAGGACTGAAGCTTTCTTT
CASRGEGGRTEAFF
>TRBV25-1|.|TRBJ1-1|few
TGTGCCAGCAGTGAACTCGGCGGGGAGGGCAGCTACTTT
CASSELGGEGSYF
>TRBV18|TRBD1|TRBJ2-1|few
TGTGCCAGCTCACCCCAAGGACAGGGGGCAGGTAATGAGCAGTTCTTC
CASSPQGQGAGNEQFF
>TRBV10-2|TRBD2|TRBJ2-2|.
TGCGCCAGCAGGGTAGGCCTAGCGGGTGGCGGGGAGCTGTTTTTT
CASRVGLAGGGELFF
>TRBV2|.|TRBJ2-3|.
TGTGCCAGCAGGACAGGTCAAACAGATACGCAGTATTTT
CASRTGQTDTQYF
>TRBV5-1|.|TRBJ1-6|.
TGCGCCAGCAGCTTGGACAGTGAAGTCGGCTCACCCCTCCACTTT
CASSLDSEVGSPLHF
>TRBV5-1|TRBD1|TRBJ2-7|.
TGCGCCAGCAGCTTGACCGGGACAGGAACTCCCCCCGGCAACGAGCAGTACTTC
CASSLTGTGTPPGNEQYF
>TRBV6-5|TRBD2|TRBJ2-1|once
TGTGCCAGCAGTAGTAGCGGGGAGACCAATGAGCAGTTCTTC
CASSSSGETNEQFF
>TRBV30|TRBD2|TRBJ2-6|.
TGTGCCTGGAGTGTACGACTAGCGGGGGTCCTGTCCCCTGGGGCCAACGTCCTGACTTTC
CAWSVRLAGVLSPGANVLTF
>TRBV15|.|TRBJ2-3|.
TGTGCCACCAGCAGAGACAGAGGGGTGCGGACAGATACGCAGTATTTT
CATSRDRGVRTDTQYF
>TRBV29-1|TRBD1|TRBJ1-4|.
TGCAGCGCCTTACGGGACAGTGAAAAACTGTTTTTT
CSALRDSEKLFF
>TRBV5-1|.|TRBJ2-7|once
TGCGCCAGCAGCTCGGCCCGTTCCTACGAGCAGTACTTC
CASSSARSYEQYF
>TRBV2|TRBD1|TRBJ1-5|.
TGTGCCAGCAGTGTGACAGGGGGATTACAGCCCCAGCATTTT
CASSVTGGLQPQHF
>TRBV4-1|TRBD1|TRBJ2-7|.
TGCGCCAGCAGCCTCCGGGACAGGGGGTTTGGCGAGCAGTACTTC
CASSLRDRGFGEQYF
>TRBV10-3|.|TRBJ1-1|.
TGTGCCATCAGTGAGTCGGTCTTGGGGGGACGGGCCACTGAAGCTTTCTTT
CAISESVLGGRATEAFF
>TRBV9|.|TRBJ1-4|few
TGTGCCAGCAGCAAAAAGGGGTCTAATGAAAAACTGTTTTTT
CASSKKGSNEKLFF
>TRBV29-1|TRBD1|TRBJ1-5|.
TGCAGCGCTCAGGACAGGGGAAATCAGCCCCAGCATTTT
CSAQDRGNQPQHF
>TRBV4-1|TRBD2|TRBJ2-7|.
TGCGCCAGCAGCCTTGGAGGAACGGCAGGGACTAGCTCCTACGAGCAGTACTTC
CASSLGGTAGTSSYEQYF
>TRBV30|TRBD1|TRBJ2-5|.
TGTGCCTGGAGTGGTAGGGGGACAGGGGGGGCCCAGTACTTC
CAWSGRGTGGAQYF
>TRBV6-5|.|TRBJ1-2|.
TGTGCCAGCAGAACCGGGATCCCCTATGGCTACACCTTC
CASRTGIPYGYTF
>TRBV19|.|TRBJ2-7|.
TGTGCCAGCCGCCGGGACGGCGGTTCCTACGAGCAGTACTTC
CASRRDGGSYEQYF
>TRBV5-1|.|TRBJ1-1|.
TGCGCCAGCAGCTTGGTCCCTACCAGGGGCACTGAAGCTTTCTTT
CASSLVPTRGTEAFF
>TRBV6-5|.|TRBJ2-6|.
TGTGCCAGCAGCCAGGGGGGCTCTGGGGCCAACGTCCTGACTTTC
CASSQGGSGANVLTF
>TRBV9|TRBD2|TRBJ2-7|few
TGTGCCAGCAGCCCCGGCGGGGGGACCTACGAGCAGTACTTC
CASSPGGGTYEQYF
>TRBV6-5|.|TRBJ2-7|.
TGTGCCAGCAGTTACTCGGGGAACGTGAACTCCTACGAGCAGTACTTC
CASSYSGNVNSYEQYF
>TRBV6-6|.|TRBJ1-5|.
TGTGCCAGCAGTTACTGGGCGTATAGCAATCAGCCCCAGCATTTT
CASSYWAYSNQPQHF
>TRBV14|TRBD1|TRBJ1-1|.
TGTGCCAGCAGCCCCCGACAGGGGATCGGGACTGAAGCTTTCTTT
CASSPRQGIGTEAFF
>TRBV25-1|.|TRBJ1-2|.
TGTGCCAGCAGTCCTGGAGGAGGCCGACAGTGGACCTTC
CASSPGGGRQWTF
>TRBV30|.|TRBJ2-7|.
TGTGCCTGGAGTACATATGACGAGCAGTACTTC
CAWSTYDEQYF
>TRBV9|.|TRBJ2-7|.
TGTGCCAGCAGCGTTACTAGCCAGTCCTACGAGCAGTACTTC
CASSVTSQSYEQYF
>TRBV10-3|TRBD1|TRBJ2-7|.
TGTGCCATCAGTGAGGGACAGGGGGCTTATACGTGGCAGTACTTC
CAISEGQGAYTWQYF
>TRBV30|.|TRBJ1-4|.
TGTGCCTGCAACTACAGGGTGGGGAATGAAAAACTGTTTTTT
CACNYRVGNEKLFF
>TRBV11-2|.|TRBJ2-7|.
TGTGCCAGCAGCTTAAGGCCCTCCGAGCAGTACTTC
CASSLRPSEQYF
>TRBV6-6|.|TRBJ2-3|.
TGTGCCAGCAGTTACTTTTTAGTCGACACAGATACGCAGTATTTT
CASSYFLVDTDTQYF
>TRBV2|.|TRBJ1-3|once
TGTGCCAGCAGGATCGCGGGCTCTGGAAACACCATATATTTT
CASRIAGSGNTIYF